The TCR beta chain described here comes from a study of CD8+CD57+ T cells in acquired aplastic anemia. Genomic DNA, serving as template, underwent TCR beta VDJ and CDR3 profiling. TCRdb ran MiXCR on the reads and lists one entry per CDR3 protein. The repertoire holds 150,000 to 200,000 distinct CDR3 sequences, with roughly 65% as singletons. This clonotype was observed many times. The V end lost 1 base, the J end lost 5 bases, and 9 bases lay between the germline ends. Germline CDR1 reads LNHNV; CDR2 reads YYDKDF (reference sequence). The CDR3 has 15 residues. By flow cytometry, patients selected for sequencing had shown an expansion of CD8+CD57+ cells.

The chain uses TRBV15 and TRBJ1-6, with D possibly being TRBD1 (5 bases). Sequencing was done on a sample of sorted CD4+, CD8+, or CD8+CD57+ T cells (not recorded which) from PBMCs. The receptor was isolated from a human donor with aplastic anemia. This chain's CDR3 is CATSRARQNNSPLHF. The CDR3 coding sequence is TGTGCCACCAGCAGAGCCAGACAGAATAATTCACCCCTCCACTTT.